Listed below are T cell receptor beta chains from one sample, sequenced in a study of T cell responses to AZD1222 COVID-19 vaccine. Data came from immunoSEQ multiplex PCR; TCRdb stores just in-frame clones and leaves some out. The sample records some 100,000 clones, about 87% being singletons. The source material was peripheral blood, sampled on day 0 of AZD1222 vaccination. These receptors all stem from an adult in good health. CDR3s include the opening cysteine and the closing phenylalanine or tryptophan. D genes are given only for firm matches. Not every row has a clone size; where given, it reads once, few, many or a size class.

D	size	V	J	DNA	CDR3
NA	NA	TRBV19	TRBJ1-5	TGTGCCAGTAGTATTCCCCCGCGATCGGACGGAAGAAATCAGCCCCAGCATTTT	CASSIPPRSDGRNQPQHF
NA	few	TRBV6-5	TRBJ1-6	TGTGCCAGCAGTTTAAACTCCTATAATTCACCCCTCCACTTT	CASSLNSYNSPLHF
NA	once	TRBV27	TRBJ1-2	TGTGCCAGCAGTTTATACGGCGTATTTAACTATGGCTACACCTTC	CASSLYGVFNYGYTF
TRBD2	NA	TRBV19	TRBJ2-1	TGTGCCAGTAGTATCGGACTAGCGGGGCGTAGCTCCTACAATGAGCAGTTCTTC	CASSIGLAGRSSYNEQFF
TRBD2	few	TRBV12-3/TRBV12-4	TRBJ2-1	TGTGCCAGCAGTTTGACTAGCGATGAGCAGTTCTTC	CASSLTSDEQFF
TRBD2	NA	TRBV6-2/TRBV6-3	TRBJ2-1	TGTGCCAGCAGTTACGGGACTAGCGGGAGGGCGTCAGTGTTCTTC	CASSYGTSGRASVFF
NA	once	TRBV15	TRBJ1-2	TGTGCCACCAGCAGAGAGGCTAACTATGGCTACACCTTC	CATSREANYGYTF
NA	NA	TRBV18	TRBJ1-1	TGTGCCAGCTCGCAAAGGGGCATGAACACTGAAGCTTTCTTT	CASSQRGMNTEAFF
TRBD1	NA	TRBV12-3/TRBV12-4	TRBJ2-7	TGTGCCAGCAGTTCTGGGACAGGGGGCGAGCAGTACTTC	CASSSGTGGEQYF
NA	NA	TRBV6-5	TRBJ1-6	TGTGCCAGCAGTTACTCGAGTGACTCACCCCTCCACTTT	CASSYSSDSPLHF
TRBD2	NA	TRBV7-6	TRBJ2-3	TGTGCCAGCAGCACCGGACTAGCGGGAAAAGACGATACGCAGTATTTT	CASSTGLAGKDDTQYF
TRBD1	few	TRBV18	TRBJ1-1	TGTGCCAGCTCACCGAGAACGGGACAGTACACTGAAGCTTTCTTT	CASSPRTGQYTEAFF
TRBD1	NA	TRBV6-4	TRBJ1-5	TGTGCCAGCAGTGTCGGACAGGGTAATCTCCAGCCCCAGCATTTT	CASSVGQGNLQPQHF
NA	NA	TRBV5-4	TRBJ1-1	TGTGCCAGCAGCTTGGGGGTTGAAGCTTTCTTT	CASSLGVEAFF
NA	NA	TRBV13	TRBJ2-1	TGTGCCAGCAGCTTAGTCCTGGGAGACGGGGAGCAGTTCTTC	CASSLVLGDGEQFF
NA	few	TRBV7-8	TRBJ1-1	TGTGCCAGCAGCTTAACCCCTAAGGGGGGGACTGAAGCTTTCTTT	CASSLTPKGGTEAFF
NA	NA	TRBV5-5	TRBJ1-4	TGTGCCAGCAGCTCCCAGCGGGCCACTGAAAAACTGTTTTTT	CASSSQRATEKLFF
NA	NA	TRBV21-1	TRBJ2-1	TGTGCCAGCAGCAAAACACACCACCACTTGGGCTCCTACAATGAGCAGTTCTTC	CASSKTHHHLGSYNEQFF
NA	once	TRBV3-1/TRBV3-2	TRBJ2-3	TGTGCCAGCAGCCAAGTCGACAATACGCAGTATTTT	CASSQVDNTQYF
NA	NA	TRBV6-4	TRBJ1-5	TGTGCCAGCAGTGAACAGGCCGGACAGCCCCAGCATTTT	CASSEQAGQPQHF